This T cell receptor (beta chain) was found in a study of B cell selection in AIRE deficiency. The data were produced by immunoSEQ multiplex PCR, yet TCRdb's version contains in-frame clones alone and is incomplete. The sample comprises some 24,000 clones, roughly 96% of which are singletons, and approximately 0.2% rests with the top ten. CD4+CD127+ cells were sorted as the conventional CD4 T cells. The V end was cut by 0 bases, the J end by 3 bases, with 12 bases between. The CDR3 totals 15 residues. Germline assignment: CDR1 SGHNT and CDR2 YYREEE (reference sequence). This TCR derives from a human donor with AIRE deficiency. Sequenced input: conventional CD4+ T cells sorted from PBMCs. J is TRBJ2-5 and V is TRBV5-4, with D hard to call. The CDR3 is CASSLAPGVEETQYF. In DNA form, the CDR3 reads TGTGCCAGCAGCTTGGCCCCGGGTGTTGAAGAGACCCAGTACTTC. The full variable domain, rest sourced from reference TRBV5-4 and TRBJ2-5, is ETGVTQSPTHLIKTRGQQVTLRCSSQSGHNTVSWYQQALGQGPQFIFQYYREEENGRGNFPPRFSGLQFPNYSSELNVNALELDDSALYLCASSLAPGVEETQYFGPGTRLLVL.